A selection of T cell receptor beta chains follows, all from one sample in a study of cytomegalovirus exposure and HLA in healthy donors. The protocol was immunoSEQ multiplex PCR, while the TCRdb copy is restricted to in-frame clones and leaves out a portion. The table lists approximately 120,000 clones, 77% of them singletons. The specimen was PBMCs. The receptors here all came from a man in his forties in good health and CMV-seropositive. Both conserved end residues are part of each CDR3. A D gene is named only where the DNA matches it firmly. A row's size may be missing; if present it is once, few, many or a size class.

.	.	TRBV5-5	TRBJ1-5	TGTGCCAGCAGCTTAGGACAGATTAGCAATCAGCCCCAGCATTTT	CASSLGQISNQPQHF
.	.	TRBV7-3	TRBJ2-1	TGTGCCAGCAGCCCCTTTGATTTTACAGGGTCCTACAATGAGCAGTTCTTC	CASSPFDFTGSYNEQFF
.	.	TRBV18	TRBJ1-1	TGTGCCAGCTCACCACAAGGGGGTATGAACACTGAAGCTTTCTTT	CASSPQGGMNTEAFF
.	.	TRBV2	TRBJ1-4	TGTGCCAGCAGTCGGACCTCCCGGGGTGAGGAACTGTTTTTT	CASSRTSRGEELFF
.	.	TRBV18	TRBJ2-6	TGTGCCAGCTCACCGCTGAGCTCTGGGGCCAACGTCCTGACTTTC	CASSPLSSGANVLTF
.	TRBD1	TRBV6-6	TRBJ2-1	TGTGCCAGCACCCCGGGACAGGGGGCTAGCGCGCCGTTCTTC	CASTPGQGASAPFF
few	.	TRBV19	TRBJ1-1	TGTGCCAGTAGCCCGGGTATCTCTGAAGCTTTCTTT	CASSPGISEAFF
.	.	TRBV2	TRBJ1-5	TGTGCCAGCAGTGTCAGGGGTAAACAGCCCCAGCATTTT	CASSVRGKQPQHF
.	.	TRBV14	TRBJ2-1	TGTGCCAGCAGCCAAGGACAGGTCAATGAGCAGTTCTTC	CASSQGQVNEQFF
.	.	TRBV28	TRBJ2-5	TGTGCCAGCAGTTTATGGCTACAAGAGACCCAGTACTTC	CASSLWLQETQYF
.	TRBD1	TRBV4-3	TRBJ2-7	TGCGCCAGCAGCCAAGGAACCGGGACAGGAGGCTCCTACGAGCAGTACTTC	CASSQGTGTGGSYEQYF
once	TRBD1	TRBV4-2	TRBJ1-1	TGTGCCAGCAGCCGGTCCGGGACAGGGGTCGAGGACACTGAAGCTTTCTTT	CASSRSGTGVEDTEAFF
.	TRBD1	TRBV7-9	TRBJ2-7	TGTGCCAGCAGCTTGGGGACAGGGAAATTCAACGAGCAGTACTTC	CASSLGTGKFNEQYF
.	TRBD1	TRBV6-5	TRBJ1-5	TGTGCCAGCAGGAGAGGGACAGTAAATCAGCCCCAGCATTTT	CASRRGTVNQPQHF
.	.	TRBV7-6	TRBJ1-1	TGTGCCAGCAGCTTAAGAGGGAACACTGAAGCTTTCTTT	CASSLRGNTEAFF
.	TRBD1	TRBV11-1	TRBJ2-3	TGTGCCAGCAGCTGGACAGGGCCCAGCACAGATACGCAGTATTTT	CASSWTGPSTDTQYF
.	TRBD1	TRBV28	TRBJ2-4	TGTGCCAGCAGCTCAGACAGGGAAGACATTCAGTACTTC	CASSSDREDIQYF
.	TRBD2	TRBV4-3	TRBJ2-3	TGCGCCAGCAGCCAAAAATACCCCGGGACTAGAGGGTTGGGGGCCCCCACAGATACGCAGTATTTT	CASSQKYPGTRGLGAPTDTQYF
few	TRBD1	TRBV5-1	TRBJ1-1	TGCGCCAGCAGCTTGGGTGGGACAGTCAACACTGAAGCTTTCTTT	CASSLGGTVNTEAFF
.	.	TRBV7-3	TRBJ1-2	TGTGCCAGCAGCTTAGTACAGGGTGGGGATGGCTACACCTTC	CASSLVQGGDGYTF
.	.	TRBV7-9	TRBJ1-5	TGTGCCAGCAGCGACAGTTGTAGCAATCAGCCCCAGCATTTT	CASSDSCSNQPQHF
.	TRBD1	TRBV5-1	TRBJ2-7	TGCGCCAGCAGCTTGGCCGGGACAGGCAGCTCCTACGAGCAGTACTTC	CASSLAGTGSSYEQYF
.	.	TRBV19	TRBJ1-6	TGTGCCAGTAGGGCGGACGGGAGCTCCTATAATTCACCCCTCCACTTT	CASRADGSSYNSPLHF
.	.	TRBV2	TRBJ1-1	TGTGCCAGCAGGCCGGACTGGAACACTGAAGCTTTCTTT	CASRPDWNTEAFF
.	TRBD1	TRBV5-1	TRBJ1-6	TGCGCCAGCAGCCCAGTGGACAGGGGGAGTTGGCCCCTCCACTTT	CASSPVDRGSWPLHF
.	.	TRBV19	TRBJ2-1	TGTGCCAGTACCCCCCTCGGGGGATACAATGAGCAGTTCTTC	CASTPLGGYNEQFF
.	.	TRBV15	TRBJ1-3	TGTGCCACCAGCAGAGAGACGGGAAACTCTGGAAACACCATATATTTT	CATSRETGNSGNTIYF
.	TRBD2	TRBV2	TRBJ2-5	TGTGCCAGCAGCCTACGGGGAATCAGCGGGACCTTCCAAGAGACCCAGTACTTC	CASSLRGISGTFQETQYF
.	.	TRBV7-2	TRBJ2-1	TGTGCCAGCAGCCCCAGCGGGTCTAGATATAATGAGCAGTTCTTC	CASSPSGSRYNEQFF
.	TRBD1	TRBV5-1	TRBJ2-1	TGCGCCAGCAGCCACGGAGGGACAGGGGCCAATGAGCAGTTCTTC	CASSHGGTGANEQFF
.	.	TRBV29-1	TRBJ1-5	TGCAGCTCTCTTCCCCAGCATTTT	CSSLPQHF
once	TRBD1	TRBV9	TRBJ1-1	TGTGCCAGCAGCGGCTTTATTGGGACAGGGGGCTTGAACACTGAAGCTTTCTTT	CASSGFIGTGGLNTEAFF
.	.	TRBV5-5	TRBJ1-1	TGTGCCAGCAGCGGACAGCTCACTGAAGCTTTCTTT	CASSGQLTEAFF
.	.	TRBV29-1	TRBJ2-3	TGCAGCGTTCTCAGCGGTGCTAGCACAGATACGCAGTATTTT	CSVLSGASTDTQYF
.	.	TRBV5-4	TRBJ1-2	TGTGCCAGCAGCGTACTTGGACAGAACTATGGCTACACCTTC	CASSVLGQNYGYTF
.	TRBD1	TRBV6-5	TRBJ1-1	TGTGCCTCCAGGGACAGGGTTTCTGAAGCTTTCTTT	CASRDRVSEAFF
.	.	TRBV11-1	TRBJ2-7	TGTGCCAGCAGGGACAAATCCTACGAGCAGTACTTC	CASRDKSYEQYF
.	.	TRBV7-2	TRBJ2-6	TGTGCCAGCAGCCTCAGCTCTGGGGCCAACGTCCTGACTTTC	CASSLSSGANVLTF
.	TRBD1	TRBV28	TRBJ2-3	TGTGCCAGCAGTTTAAGACAGGGACCAGATACGCAGTATTTT	CASSLRQGPDTQYF
few	.	TRBV2	TRBJ1-1	TGTGCCAGCAGGGGGACATGGGATTATAACACTGAAGCTTTCTTT	CASRGTWDYNTEAFF
once	TRBD2	TRBV28	TRBJ2-1	TGTGCCAGCAGCTCCTTGGGCGGGGGGGTCTATGAGCAGTTCTTC	CASSSLGGGVYEQFF
.	.	TRBV18	TRBJ2-5	TGTGCCAGCTCCGAGTACCAAGAGACCCAGTACTTC	CASSEYQETQYF
.	.	TRBV21-1	TRBJ2-1	TGTGCCAGCAGCATAAAGTATTGGGACAGGGAGAAGGGCATTGAGCAGTTCTTC	CASSIKYWDREKGIEQFF
few	.	TRBV27	TRBJ1-6	TGTGCCAGCAGTACCACCGGGTGGAATTCACCCCTCCACTTT	CASSTTGWNSPLHF
once	.	TRBV4-3	TRBJ2-4	TGCGCCAGCAGCCAAGAGAGGGTCCTGGCCAAAAACATTCAGTACTTC	CASSQERVLAKNIQYF
.	.	TRBV27	TRBJ2-1	TGTGCCAGCAGTTTATGGGTATCGGAGGGTGAGCAGTTCTTC	CASSLWVSEGEQFF
.	.	TRBV7-8	TRBJ1-2	TGTGCCAGCAGCTTCGCAGGGTATGGCTACACCTTC	CASSFAGYGYTF